This TCR beta chain derives from a study of chronic HIV infection and antiretroviral therapy. Using its own MiXCR run on the 5' RACE reads, TCRdb lists one record per CDR3 protein. The table includes more than 25,000 distinct CDR3 sequences, more than 7.5% detected once. J was trimmed by 6 bases and V by 3 bases; bases with no gene match: 15. Germline V gene sequence: CDR1 SGDLS, CDR2 YYNGEE. CDR3 size: 18 residues. V is TRBV9 and J is TRBJ2-3; 11 nucleotides match TRBD2. Material for sequencing was peripheral blood. The TCR comes from an adult who had HIV and had not received antiretroviral therapy, or was an uninfected healthy control (not recorded which). CDR3 in amino acids: CASSAPSLAGDFPDTQYF. The CDR3 region has the DNA TGTGCCAGCAGCGCCCCTTCACTAGCGGGGGACTTTCCGGATACGCAGTATTTT.